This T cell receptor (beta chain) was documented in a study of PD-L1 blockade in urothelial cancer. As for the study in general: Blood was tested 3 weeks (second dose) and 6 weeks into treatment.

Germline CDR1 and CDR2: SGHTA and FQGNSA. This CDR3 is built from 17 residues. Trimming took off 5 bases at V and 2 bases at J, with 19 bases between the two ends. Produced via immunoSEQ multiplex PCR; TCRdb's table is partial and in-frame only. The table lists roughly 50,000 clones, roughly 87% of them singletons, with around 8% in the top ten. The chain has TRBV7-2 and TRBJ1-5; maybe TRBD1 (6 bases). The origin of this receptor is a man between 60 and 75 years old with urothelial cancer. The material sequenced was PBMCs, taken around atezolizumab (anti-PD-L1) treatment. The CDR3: CASSTQGSRIGNQPQHF. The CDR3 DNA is TGTGCCAGCAGCACACAGGGTTCTCGTATCGGCAATCAGCCCCAGCATTTT. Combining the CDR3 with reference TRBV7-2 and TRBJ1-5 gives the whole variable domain GAGVSQSPSNKVTEKGKDVELRCDPISGHTALYWYRQSLGQGLEFLIYFQGNSAPDKSGLPSDRFSAERTGGSVSTLTIQRTQQEDSAVYLCASSTQGSRIGNQPQHFGDGTRLSIL.